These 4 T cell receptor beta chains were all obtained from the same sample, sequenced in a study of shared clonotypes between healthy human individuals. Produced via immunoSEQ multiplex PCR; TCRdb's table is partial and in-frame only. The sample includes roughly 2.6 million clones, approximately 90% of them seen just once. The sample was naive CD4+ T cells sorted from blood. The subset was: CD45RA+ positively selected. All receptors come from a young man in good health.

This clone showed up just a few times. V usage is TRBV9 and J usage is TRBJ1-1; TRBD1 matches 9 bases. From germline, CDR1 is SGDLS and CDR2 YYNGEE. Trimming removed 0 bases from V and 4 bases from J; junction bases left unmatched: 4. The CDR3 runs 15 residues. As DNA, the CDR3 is TGTGCCAGCAGCGTAGAAGGGACAGGGTCCACTGAAGCTTTCTTT. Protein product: CASSVEGTGSTEAFF. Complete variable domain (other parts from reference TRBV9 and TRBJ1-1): DSGVTQTPKHLITATGQRVTLRCSPRSGDLSVYWYQQSLDQGLQFLIQYYNGEERAKGNILERFSAQQFPDLHSELNLSSLELGDSALYFCASSVEGTGSTEAFFGQGTRLTVV.

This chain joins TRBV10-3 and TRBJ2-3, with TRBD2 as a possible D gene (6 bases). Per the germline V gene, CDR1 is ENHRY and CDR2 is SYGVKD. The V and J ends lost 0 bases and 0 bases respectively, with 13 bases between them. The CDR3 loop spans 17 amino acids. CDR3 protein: CAISESLRLGSTDTQYF. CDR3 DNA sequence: TGTGCCATCAGTGAGTCGTTGAGACTAGGAAGCACAGATACGCAGTATTTT.

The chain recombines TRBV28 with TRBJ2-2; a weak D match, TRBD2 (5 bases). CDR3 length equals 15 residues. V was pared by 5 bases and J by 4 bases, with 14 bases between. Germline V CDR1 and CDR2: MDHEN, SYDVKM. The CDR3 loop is CASSPDKGLTGELFF. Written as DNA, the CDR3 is TGTGCCAGCAGTCCCGATAAAGGACTCACCGGGGAGCTGTTTTTT.

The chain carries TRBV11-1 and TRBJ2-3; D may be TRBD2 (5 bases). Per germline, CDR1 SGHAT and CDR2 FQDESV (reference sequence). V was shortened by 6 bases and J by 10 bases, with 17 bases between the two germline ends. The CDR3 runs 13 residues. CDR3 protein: CASSGSRELAQYF. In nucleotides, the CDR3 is TGTGCCAGCAGTGGGTCGAGGGAACTTGCGCAGTATTTT.